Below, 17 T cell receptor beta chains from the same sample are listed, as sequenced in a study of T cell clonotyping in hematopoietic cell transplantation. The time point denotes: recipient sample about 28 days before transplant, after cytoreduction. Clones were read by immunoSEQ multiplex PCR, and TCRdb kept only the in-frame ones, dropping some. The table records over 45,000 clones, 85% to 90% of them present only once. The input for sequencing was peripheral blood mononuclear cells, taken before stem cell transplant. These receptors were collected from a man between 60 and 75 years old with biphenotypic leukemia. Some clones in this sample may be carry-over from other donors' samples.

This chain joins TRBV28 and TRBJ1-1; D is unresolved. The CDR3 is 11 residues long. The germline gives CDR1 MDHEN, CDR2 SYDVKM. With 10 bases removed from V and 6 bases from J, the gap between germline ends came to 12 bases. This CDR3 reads CATRFRAEAFF. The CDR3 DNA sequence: TGTGCCACTCGGTTTAGAGCTGAAGCTTTCTTT.

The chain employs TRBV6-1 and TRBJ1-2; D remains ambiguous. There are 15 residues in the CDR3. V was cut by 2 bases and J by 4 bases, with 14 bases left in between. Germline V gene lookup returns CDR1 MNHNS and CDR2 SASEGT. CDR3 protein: CASSETPKGGYGYTF. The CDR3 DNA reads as TGTGCCAGCAGTGAAACCCCCAAGGGTGGCTATGGCTACACCTTC.

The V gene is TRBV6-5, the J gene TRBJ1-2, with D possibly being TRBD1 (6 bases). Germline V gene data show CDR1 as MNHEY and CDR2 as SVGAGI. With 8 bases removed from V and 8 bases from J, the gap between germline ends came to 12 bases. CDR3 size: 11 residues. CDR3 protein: CASRRGQGYTF. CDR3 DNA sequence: TGTGCCAGCCGTCGGGGGCAAGGCTACACCTTC.

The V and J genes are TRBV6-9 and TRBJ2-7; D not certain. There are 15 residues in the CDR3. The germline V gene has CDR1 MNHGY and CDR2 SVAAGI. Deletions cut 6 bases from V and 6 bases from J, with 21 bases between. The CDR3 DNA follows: TGTGCCAGCAGCCAGAACACGATTTCCAAGGGCGAGCAGTACTTC. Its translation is CASSQNTISKGEQYF.

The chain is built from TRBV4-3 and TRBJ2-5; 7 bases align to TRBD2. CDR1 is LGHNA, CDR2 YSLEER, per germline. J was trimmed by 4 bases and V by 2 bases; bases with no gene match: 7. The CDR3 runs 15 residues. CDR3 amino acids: CASSQSWGEGETQYF. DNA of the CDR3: TGCGCCAGCAGCCAATCATGGGGGGAGGGAGAGACCCAGTACTTC.

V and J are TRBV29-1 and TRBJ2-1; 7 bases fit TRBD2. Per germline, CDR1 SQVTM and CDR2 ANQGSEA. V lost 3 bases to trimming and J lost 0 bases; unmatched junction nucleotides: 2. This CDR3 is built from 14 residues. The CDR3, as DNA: TGCAGCGTTGACACGGGGGGCTCCTACAATGAGCAGTTCTTC. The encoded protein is CSVDTGGSYNEQFF.

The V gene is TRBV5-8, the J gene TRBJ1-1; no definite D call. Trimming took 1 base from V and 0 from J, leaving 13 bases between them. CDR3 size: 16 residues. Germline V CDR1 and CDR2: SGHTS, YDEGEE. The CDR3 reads CASSLSEGWVNTEAFF. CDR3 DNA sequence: TGTGCCAGCAGCTTGTCGGAGGGATGGGTGAACACTGAAGCTTTCTTT. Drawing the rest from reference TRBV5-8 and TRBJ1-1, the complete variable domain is EAGVTQSPTHLIKTRGQQATLRCSPISGHTSVYWYQQALGLGLQFLLWYDEGEERNRGNFPPRFSGRQFPNYSSELNVNALELEDSALYLCASSLSEGWVNTEAFFGQGTRLTVV.

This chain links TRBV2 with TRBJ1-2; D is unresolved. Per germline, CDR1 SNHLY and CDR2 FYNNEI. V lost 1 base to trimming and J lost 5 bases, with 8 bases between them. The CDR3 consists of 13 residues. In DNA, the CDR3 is TGTGCCAGCAGTGAAGGGTCCGCGTATGGCTACACCTTC. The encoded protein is CASSEGSAYGYTF.

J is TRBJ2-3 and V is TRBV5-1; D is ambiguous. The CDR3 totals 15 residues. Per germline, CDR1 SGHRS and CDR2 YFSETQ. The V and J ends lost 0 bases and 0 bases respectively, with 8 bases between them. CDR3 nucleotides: TGCGCCAGCAGCTTGGTGGTCCCTAGCACAGATACGCAGTATTTT. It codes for CASSLVVPSTDTQYF.

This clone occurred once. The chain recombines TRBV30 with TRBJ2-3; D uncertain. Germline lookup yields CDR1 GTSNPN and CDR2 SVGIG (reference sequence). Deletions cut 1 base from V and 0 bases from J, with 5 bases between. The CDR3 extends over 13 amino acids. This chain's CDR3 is CAWSGLSTDTQYF. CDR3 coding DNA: TGTGCCTGGAGTGGATTAAGCACAGATACGCAGTATTTT.

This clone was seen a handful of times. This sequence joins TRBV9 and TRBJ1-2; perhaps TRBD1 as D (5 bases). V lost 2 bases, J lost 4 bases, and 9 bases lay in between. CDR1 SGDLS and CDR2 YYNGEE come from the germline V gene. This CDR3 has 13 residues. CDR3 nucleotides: TGTGCCAGCAGCGTTGACAGCTCCTATGGCTACACCTTC. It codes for CASSVDSSYGYTF. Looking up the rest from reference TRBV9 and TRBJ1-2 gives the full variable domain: DSGVTQTPKHLITATGQRVTLRCSPRSGDLSVYWYQQSLDQGLQFLIQYYNGEERAKGNILERFSAQQFPDLHSELNLSSLELGDSALYFCASSVDSSYGYTFGSGTRLTVV.

The CDR3 protein is CASRDVGGATQYF. The CDR3 region has the DNA TGTGCCAGCAGAGACGTTGGGGGAGCGACCCAGTACTTC. This chain joins TRBV11-2 and TRBJ2-5; TRBD1 or TRBD2 may be the D gene (5 bases each). V lost 6 bases to trimming and J lost 7 bases, with 15 bases between them. The CDR3 spans 13 residues. CDR1 and CDR2 from the germline V gene are SGHAT and FQNNGV.

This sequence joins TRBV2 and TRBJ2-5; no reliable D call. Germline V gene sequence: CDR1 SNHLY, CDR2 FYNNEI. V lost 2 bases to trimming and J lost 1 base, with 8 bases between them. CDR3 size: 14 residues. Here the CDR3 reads CASSELTGQETQYF. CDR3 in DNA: TGTGCCAGCAGTGAATTGACTGGCCAAGAGACCCAGTACTTC.

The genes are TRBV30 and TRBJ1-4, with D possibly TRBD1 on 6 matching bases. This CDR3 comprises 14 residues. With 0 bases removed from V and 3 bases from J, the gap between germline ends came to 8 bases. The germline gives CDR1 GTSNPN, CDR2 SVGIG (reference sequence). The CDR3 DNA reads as TGTGCCTGGAGTGTATGGACAGCTAATGAAAAACTGTTTTTT. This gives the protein CAWSVWTANEKLFF.

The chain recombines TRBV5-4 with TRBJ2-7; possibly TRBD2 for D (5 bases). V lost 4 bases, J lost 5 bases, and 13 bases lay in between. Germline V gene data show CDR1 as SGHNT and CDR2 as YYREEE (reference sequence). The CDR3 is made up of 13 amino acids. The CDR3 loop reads CASSPRGRDEQYF. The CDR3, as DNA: TGTGCCAGCAGCCCCCGGGGAAGGGACGAGCAGTACTTC.

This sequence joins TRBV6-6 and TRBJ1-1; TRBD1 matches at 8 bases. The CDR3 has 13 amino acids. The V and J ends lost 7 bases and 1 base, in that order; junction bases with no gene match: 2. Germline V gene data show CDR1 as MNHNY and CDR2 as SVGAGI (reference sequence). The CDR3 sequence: CASKDRGNTEAFF. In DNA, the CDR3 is TGTGCCAGCAAAGACAGGGGGAACACTGAAGCTTTCTTT.

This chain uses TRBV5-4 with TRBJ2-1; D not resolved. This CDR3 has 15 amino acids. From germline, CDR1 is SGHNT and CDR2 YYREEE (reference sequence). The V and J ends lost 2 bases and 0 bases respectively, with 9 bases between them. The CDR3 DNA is TGTGCCAGCAGCTTACTACCGAGCTCCTACAATGAGCAGTTCTTC. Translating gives CASSLLPSSYNEQFF.